This T cell receptor beta chain was found in a study of T cells in localized non-small cell lung cancer. The CDR3 extends over 15 amino acids. J lost 5 bases, V lost 5 bases, and 9 bases had no gene match. The germline V gene encodes CDR1 SGHNT and CDR2 YYREEE (reference sequence). TCRdb's copy holds only in-frame clones and misses some; the assay was immunoSEQ multiplex PCR. In the table there are fewer than 75,000 clones, approximately 84% of which are singletons. The specimen comprised peripheral blood, sampled before any cancer treatment. This receptor was identified in a female donor older than 55 with stage I lung adenocarcinoma. This chain uses TRBV5-4 with TRBJ2-7; 11 bases match TRBD1. CDR3 sequence: CASSTRDRGFNEQYF. Written as DNA, the CDR3 is TGTGCCAGCAGTACCCGGGACAGGGGGTTCAACGAGCAGTACTTC.